This entry features one T cell receptor (beta chain) sequence. This entry belongs to a study of cytomegalovirus exposure and HLA in healthy donors. PCR was performed using 60 Vbeta and 13 Jbeta primers. Generated by immunoSEQ multiplex PCR, the TCRdb table keeps only in-frame clones and is missing some. The sample contains tens of thousands of clones, around 71% of which appear only once. The study sampled nominally healthy donors, though unrecorded immune exposures were likely. In germline, CDR1 is SGHVS, CDR2 FQNEAQ. Trimming shortened V by 1 base and J by 7 bases, and 14 bases separated the two germline ends. This CDR3 has 15 amino acids.

Source material: PBMCs. The chain recombines TRBV7-8 with TRBJ2-1; TRBD1 is a possible D gene (6 bases). This sequence was found in a man aged 55 to 70 in good health and CMV-seronegative. DNA for the CDR3: TGTGCCAGCAGCTTAGGGGCAGGACAGCTGAATGAGCAGTTCTTC. It translates to CASSLGAGQLNEQFF.